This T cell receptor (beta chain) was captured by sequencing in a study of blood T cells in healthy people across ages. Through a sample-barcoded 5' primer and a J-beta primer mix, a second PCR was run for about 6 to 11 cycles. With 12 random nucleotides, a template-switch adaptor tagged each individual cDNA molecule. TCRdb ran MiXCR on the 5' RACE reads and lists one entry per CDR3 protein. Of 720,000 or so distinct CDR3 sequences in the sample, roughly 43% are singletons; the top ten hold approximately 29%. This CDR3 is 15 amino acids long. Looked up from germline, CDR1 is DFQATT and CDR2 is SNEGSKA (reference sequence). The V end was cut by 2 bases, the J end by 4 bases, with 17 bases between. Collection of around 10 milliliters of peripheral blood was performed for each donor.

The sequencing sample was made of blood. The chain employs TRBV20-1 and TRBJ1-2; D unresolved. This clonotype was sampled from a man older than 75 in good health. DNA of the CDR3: TGCAGTGCTAGACAAACAGACCGGTCGGGCTATGGCTACACCTTC. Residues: CSARQTDRSGYGYTF.